The present entry profiles one TCR beta chain with its context. The antigen remains unidentified. This specimen belongs to a study of T cell repertoires in cytomegalovirus infection. On the study more broadly: Both a matching HLA type and CMV infection were indicated by public TCR beta signatures.

Using its own MiXCR run on the reads, TCRdb lists one record per CDR3 protein. The sample lists some 97,000 distinct CDR3 sequences, 23% occurring once. Findings and limits, study-wide: HLA-C-restricted TCR beta clonotypes specific for CMV led the ex vivo response. Cumulated frequencies of public TCR beta families served to identify carriers of CMV plus the relevant HLA.

The receptor comes from a human donor in good health (CMV status not recorded). Some clones in this sample may be carry-over from other donors' samples. Sequencing was done on a sample of CD8+ T cells from PBMCs.

CDR3 sequence: CSASPSDIQETQYF. Here the CDR3 DNA reads TGCAGTGCTAGTCCCTCAGATATTCAAGAGACCCAGTACTTC. The chain links TRBV20-1 to TRBJ2-5, with D unclear. Trimming took 3 bases from V and 2 from J, leaving 13 bases between them. CDR3 length equals 14 residues. Germline loops: CDR1 DFQATT, CDR2 SNEGSKA (reference sequence).